Shown below are 3 T cell receptor beta chains from a single sample sequenced in a study of identical twins. Using its own MiXCR run on the 5' RACE reads, TCRdb lists one record per CDR3 protein. The repertoire holds approximately 500,000 distinct CDR3 sequences, with nearly 15% as singletons. The sample was also reused in another study, on yellow fever vaccine responses in identical twins.

Material: CD4+ T cells sorted from blood. These receptor sequences come from a woman younger than 35 in good health.

This clonotype was counted at least ten times. The chain is built from TRBV12-3 or TRBV12-4 and TRBJ2-3; TRBD1 matches 7 bases. This CDR3 contains 16 residues. V lost 6 bases, J lost 7 bases, and 16 bases stayed unmatched. Here the CDR3 reads CASRLPGEGGAYTQYF. The CDR3, as DNA: TGTGCCAGCAGACTACCCGGCGAAGGGGGCGCATATACGCAGTATTTT.

V and J are TRBV6-1 and TRBJ2-7; 12 nucleotides match TRBD2. The germline gives CDR1 MNHNS, CDR2 SASEGT. V shed 7 bases, J shed 7 bases, and the junction held 5 bases outside the gene matches. The CDR3 runs to 13 residues. This CDR3 is CASTGGLAGEQYF. The CDR3 bases are TGTGCCAGCACCGGCGGACTAGCGGGAGAGCAGTACTTC.

This chain links TRBV7-9 with TRBJ1-6; 12 bases fit TRBD1. CDR3 size: 16 residues. With 3 bases clipped from V and 10 bases from J, the junction kept 7 bases outside the gene matches. Germline V gene sequence: CDR1 SEHNR, CDR2 FQNEAQ (reference sequence). CDR3 DNA: TGTGCCAGCAGCTTGGACCGGGACAGGGGGCAGTCACCCCTCCACTTT. This gives the protein CASSLDRDRGQSPLHF.